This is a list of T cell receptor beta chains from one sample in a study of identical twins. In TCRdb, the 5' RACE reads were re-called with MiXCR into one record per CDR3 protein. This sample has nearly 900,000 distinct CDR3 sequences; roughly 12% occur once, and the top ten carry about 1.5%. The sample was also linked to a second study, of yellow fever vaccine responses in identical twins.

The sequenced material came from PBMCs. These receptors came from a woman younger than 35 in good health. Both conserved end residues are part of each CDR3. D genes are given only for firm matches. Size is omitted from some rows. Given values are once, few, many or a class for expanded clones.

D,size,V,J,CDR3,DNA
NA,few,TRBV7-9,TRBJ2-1,CASSSPLKPYNEQFF,TGTGCCAGCAGCTCTCCCCTAAAGCCCTACAATGAGCAGTTCTTC
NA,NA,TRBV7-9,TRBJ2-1,CASSLGTSPTYNEQFF,TGTGCCAGCAGCTTAGGGACCTCTCCCACCTACAATGAGCAGTTCTTC
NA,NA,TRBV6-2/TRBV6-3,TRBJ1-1,CASMLGQNTEAFF,TGTGCCAGCATGTTGGGGCAGAACACTGAAGCTTTCTTT
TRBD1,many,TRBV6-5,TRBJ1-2,CASSYLGQGANYGYTF,TGTGCCAGCAGTTACTTGGGACAGGGGGCTAACTATGGCTACACCTTC
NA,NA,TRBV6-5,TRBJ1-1,CASSYLAGSTEAFF,TGTGCCAGCAGTTACTTGGCCGGGAGCACTGAAGCTTTCTTT
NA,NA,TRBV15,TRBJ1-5,CATSRSDRSNQPQHF,TGTGCCACCAGCAGGAGCGACAGGAGCAATCAGCCCCAGCATTTT
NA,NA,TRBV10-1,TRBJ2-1,CASSVDGTKNEQFF,TGCGCCAGCAGTGTTGATGGGACAAAGAATGAGCAGTTCTTC
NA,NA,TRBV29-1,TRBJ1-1,CSVEVPVWMQGKVVTEAFF,TGCAGCGTTGAAGTTCCCGTTTGGATGCAGGGGAAGGTAGTAACTGAAGCTTTCTTT
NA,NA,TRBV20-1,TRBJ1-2,CSADRQSRGYTF,TGCAGTGCAGACAGACAATCTCGGGGCTACACCTTC
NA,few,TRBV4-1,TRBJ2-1,CASSQGVTSSYNEQFF,TGCGCCAGCAGCCAGGGTGTGACTAGCTCCTACAATGAGCAGTTCTTC
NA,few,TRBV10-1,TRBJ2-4,CASSPSGVVNIQYF,TGCGCCAGCAGTCCCTCTGGGGTGGTAAACATTCAGTACTTC
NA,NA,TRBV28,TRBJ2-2,CASGRRRGVPGELFF,TGTGCCAGTGGTAGGCGGCGAGGGGTTCCCGGGGAGCTGTTTTTT
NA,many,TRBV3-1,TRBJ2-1,CASSLLRNEQFF,TGTGCCAGCAGCCTACTCCGCAATGAGCAGTTCTTC
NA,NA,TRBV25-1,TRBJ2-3,CASSEVGADTQYF,TGTGCCAGCAGTGAAGTGGGGGCTGATACGCAGTATTTT
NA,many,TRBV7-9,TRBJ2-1,CASSLNDEQFF,TGTGCCAGCAGCTTAAATGATGAGCAGTTCTTC
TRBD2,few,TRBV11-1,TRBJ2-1,CASSLVTASGMVQFF,TGTGCCAGCAGCTTAGTAACGGCTAGCGGGATGGTGCAGTTCTTC
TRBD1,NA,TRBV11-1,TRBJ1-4,CASSLASWTGGALGSEKLFF,TGTGCCAGCAGCTTAGCGTCGTGGACAGGGGGTGCCCTTGGGAGTGAAAAACTGTTTTTT
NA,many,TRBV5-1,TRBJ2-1,CASSLESGYEQFF,TGCGCCAGCAGCTTGGAATCTGGGTATGAGCAGTTCTTC
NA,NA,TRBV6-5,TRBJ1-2,CASSYNPREGYTF,TGTGCCAGCAGTTACAACCCTAGAGAGGGCTACACCTTC